This TCR beta chain appears in the sequencing data of a study of identical twins. The CDR3 sequence is 16 residues long. V was cut by 4 bases and J by 8 bases, with 22 bases left in between. Germline CDR1 SGHRS, CDR2 YFSETQ. TCRdb ran MiXCR on the 5' RACE reads and lists one entry per CDR3 protein. Of a few hundred thousand distinct CDR3 sequences in the sample, around 8% were seen once. The data also belong to a second study, concerning yellow fever vaccine responses in identical twins.

This clonotype originated in a woman aged 18-35 years in good health. The sequencing sample was made of CD8+ T cells sorted from blood. This chain joins TRBV5-1 and TRBJ2-1; TRBD1 or TRBD2 may be the D gene (6 bases each). The CDR3 reads CASSHGGNPTSDEQFF. The CDR3, as DNA: TGCGCCAGCAGCCACGGGGGCAACCCTACCTCCGATGAGCAGTTCTTC.